This TCR beta chain was sequenced during a study of response to subunit inactivated influenza vaccine. Whole-study results and caveats: It was the authors' suggestion that each seasonal influenza vaccination recruits few new T cells.

A note on this clonotype: Its specificity is not known.

TCRdb reprocessed the RT-PCR reads via MiXCR and lists one record per CDR3 protein. The sample lists about 540,000 distinct CDR3 sequences; around 13% were seen once. The CDR3 runs to 18 residues. Losses at the gene ends were 3 bases for V and 1 base for J; bases not matched to a gene: 13. The chain carries TRBV12-3 or TRBV12-4 and TRBJ2-5; 8 nucleotides match TRBD2. The sample in question was PBMCs from blood, obtained 11 to 12 days after vaccination. The TCR originated in a man aged 50-60 years who received an inactivated influenza vaccine. In DNA form, the CDR3 reads TGTGCCAGCAGTTTCGCGGCCCACCTTCGGGGGGGCCAAGAGACCCAGTACTTC. Translating it yields CASSFAAHLRGGQETQYF.